The source of this TCR beta chain is a study of tissue T cells after allogeneic stem cell transplantation. This CDR3 has 16 amino acids. Trimming removed 3 bases from V and 6 bases from J; junction bases left unmatched: 4. Germline V gives CDR1 MDHEN, CDR2 SYDVKM. The assay was immunoSEQ multiplex PCR, and TCRdb's table has in-frame clones only and misses some. This sample has 42,000 or so clones, with roughly 92% found just once. The TCR comes from a woman aged 35-70 years who later had graft-versus-host disease after an allogeneic stem cell transplant. The chain recombines TRBV28 with TRBJ2-3; 15 bases match TRBD2. The sample in question was blood, obtained before transplantation. The CDR3 DNA is TGTGCCAGCAGTTTTGCCGGGACTAGCGGGAGGGATACGCAGTATTTT. This codes for CASSFAGTSGRDTQYF.